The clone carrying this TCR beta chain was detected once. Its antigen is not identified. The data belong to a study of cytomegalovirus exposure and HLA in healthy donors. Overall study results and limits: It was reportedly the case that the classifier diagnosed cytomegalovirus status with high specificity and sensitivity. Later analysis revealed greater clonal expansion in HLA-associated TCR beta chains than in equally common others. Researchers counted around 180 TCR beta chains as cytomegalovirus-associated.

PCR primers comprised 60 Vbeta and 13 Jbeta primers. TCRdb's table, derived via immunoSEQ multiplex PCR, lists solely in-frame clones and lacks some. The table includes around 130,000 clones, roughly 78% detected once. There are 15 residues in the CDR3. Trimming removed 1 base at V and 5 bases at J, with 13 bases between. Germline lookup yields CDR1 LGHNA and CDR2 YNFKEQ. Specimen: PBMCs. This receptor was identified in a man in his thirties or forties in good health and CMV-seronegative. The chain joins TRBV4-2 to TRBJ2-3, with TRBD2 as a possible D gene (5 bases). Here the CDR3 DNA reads TGTGCCAGCAGCCAAGCCCAACTAGTGGGAGATACGCAGTATTTT. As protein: CASSQAQLVGDTQYF.